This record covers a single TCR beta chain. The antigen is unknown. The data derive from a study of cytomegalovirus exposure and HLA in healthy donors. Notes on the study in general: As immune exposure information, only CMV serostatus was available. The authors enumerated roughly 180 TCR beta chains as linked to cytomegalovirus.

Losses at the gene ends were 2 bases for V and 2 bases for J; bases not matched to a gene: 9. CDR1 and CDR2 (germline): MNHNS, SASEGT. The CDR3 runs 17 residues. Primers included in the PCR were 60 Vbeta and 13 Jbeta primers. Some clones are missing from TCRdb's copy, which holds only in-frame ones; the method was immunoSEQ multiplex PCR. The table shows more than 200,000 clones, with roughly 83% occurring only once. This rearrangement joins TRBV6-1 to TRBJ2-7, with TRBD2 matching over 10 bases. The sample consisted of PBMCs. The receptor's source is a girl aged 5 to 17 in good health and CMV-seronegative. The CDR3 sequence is CASSEKGLATKPYEQYF. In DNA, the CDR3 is TGTGCCAGCAGTGAAAAGGGACTAGCGACTAAACCCTACGAGCAGTACTTC.